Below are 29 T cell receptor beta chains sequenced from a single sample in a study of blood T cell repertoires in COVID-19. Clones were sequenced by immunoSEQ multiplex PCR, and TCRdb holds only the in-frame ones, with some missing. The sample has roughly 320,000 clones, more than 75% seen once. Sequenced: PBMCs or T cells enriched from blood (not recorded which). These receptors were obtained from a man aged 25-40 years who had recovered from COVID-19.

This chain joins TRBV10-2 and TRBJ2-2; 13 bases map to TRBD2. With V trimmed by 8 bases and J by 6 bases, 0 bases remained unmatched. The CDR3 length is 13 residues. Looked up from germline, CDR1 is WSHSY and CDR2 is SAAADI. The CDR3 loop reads CASGLAGAGELFF. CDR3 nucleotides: TGCGCCAGCGGACTAGCGGGAGCCGGGGAGCTGTTTTTT.

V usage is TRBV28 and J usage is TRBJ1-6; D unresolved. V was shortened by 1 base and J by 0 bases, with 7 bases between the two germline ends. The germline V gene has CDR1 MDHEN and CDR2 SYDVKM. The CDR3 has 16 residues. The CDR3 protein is CASSLYASSYNSPLHF. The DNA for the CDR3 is TGTGCCAGCAGTTTATACGCGAGCTCCTATAATTCACCCCTCCACTTT.

The CDR3 sequence: CASSPGQGYEQYF. CDR3 coding DNA: TGTGCCAGCAGCCCGGGACAGGGCTACGAGCAGTACTTC. The gene calls are TRBV27 and TRBJ2-7, with 9 bases aligning to TRBD1. The CDR3 is made up of 13 amino acids. Germline lookup yields CDR1 MNHEY and CDR2 SMNVEV (reference sequence). V shed 6 bases and J 3 bases; nucleotides not matched to a gene: 3.

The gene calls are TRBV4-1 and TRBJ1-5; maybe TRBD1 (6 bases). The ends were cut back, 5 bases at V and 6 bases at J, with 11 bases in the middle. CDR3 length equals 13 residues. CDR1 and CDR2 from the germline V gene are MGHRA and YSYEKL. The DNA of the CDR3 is TGCGCCAGCAGCTTACAGGGTGGTCAGCCCCAGCATTTT. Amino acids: CASSLQGGQPQHF.

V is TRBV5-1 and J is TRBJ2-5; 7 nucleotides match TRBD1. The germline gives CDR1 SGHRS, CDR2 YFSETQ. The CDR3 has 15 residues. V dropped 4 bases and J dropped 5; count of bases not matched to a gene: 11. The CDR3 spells CASSPGQVAGETQYF. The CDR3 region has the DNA TGCGCCAGCAGCCCAGGACAGGTTGCAGGGGAGACCCAGTACTTC. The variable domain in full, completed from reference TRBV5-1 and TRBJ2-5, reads KAGVTQTPRYLIKTRGQQVTLSCSPISGHRSVSWYQQTPGQGLQFLFEYFSETQRNKGNFPGRFSGRQFSNSRSEMNVSTLELGDSALYLCASSPGQVAGETQYFGPGTRLLVL.

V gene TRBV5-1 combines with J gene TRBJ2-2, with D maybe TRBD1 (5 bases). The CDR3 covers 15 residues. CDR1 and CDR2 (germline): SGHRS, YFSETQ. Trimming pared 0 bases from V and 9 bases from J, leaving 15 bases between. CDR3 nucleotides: TGCGCCAGCAGCTTGGTGTTACAAATGGACAGGGAGCTGTTTTTT. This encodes CASSLVLQMDRELFF.

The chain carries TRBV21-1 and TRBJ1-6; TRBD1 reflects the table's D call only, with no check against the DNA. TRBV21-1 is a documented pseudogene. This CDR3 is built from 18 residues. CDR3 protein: CASSTPQEARGYNSPLHF. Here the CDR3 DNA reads TGTGCCAGCAGCACCCCCCAGGAGGCCAGGGGTTATAATTCACCCCTCCACTTT.

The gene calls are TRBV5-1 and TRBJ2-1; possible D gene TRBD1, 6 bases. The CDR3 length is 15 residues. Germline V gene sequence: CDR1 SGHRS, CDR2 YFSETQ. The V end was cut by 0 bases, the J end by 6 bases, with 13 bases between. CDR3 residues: CASSLGYSGANEQFF. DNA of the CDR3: TGCGCCAGCAGCTTGGGTTATTCAGGGGCCAATGAGCAGTTCTTC.

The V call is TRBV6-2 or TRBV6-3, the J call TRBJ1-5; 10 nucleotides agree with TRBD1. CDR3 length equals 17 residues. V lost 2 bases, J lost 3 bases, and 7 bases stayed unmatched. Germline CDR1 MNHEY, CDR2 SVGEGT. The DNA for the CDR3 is TGTGCCAGCAGTTACGGGACAGGGGTTCCTCACAATCAGCCCCAGCATTTT. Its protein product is CASSYGTGVPHNQPQHF.

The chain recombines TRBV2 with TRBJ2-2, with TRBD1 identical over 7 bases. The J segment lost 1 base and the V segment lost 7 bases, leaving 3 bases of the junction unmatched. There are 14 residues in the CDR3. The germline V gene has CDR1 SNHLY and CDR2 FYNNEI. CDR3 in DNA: TGTGCCAGCAAAGGGGACAGGAACACCGGGGAGCTGTTTTTT. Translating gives CASKGDRNTGELFF.

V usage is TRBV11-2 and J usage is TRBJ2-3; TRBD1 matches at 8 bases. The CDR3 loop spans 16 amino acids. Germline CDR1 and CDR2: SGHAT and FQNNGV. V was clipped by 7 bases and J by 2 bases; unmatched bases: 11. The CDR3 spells CASKRQGPFITDTQYF. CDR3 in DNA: TGTGCCAGCAAGAGACAGGGGCCTTTCATCACAGATACGCAGTATTTT.

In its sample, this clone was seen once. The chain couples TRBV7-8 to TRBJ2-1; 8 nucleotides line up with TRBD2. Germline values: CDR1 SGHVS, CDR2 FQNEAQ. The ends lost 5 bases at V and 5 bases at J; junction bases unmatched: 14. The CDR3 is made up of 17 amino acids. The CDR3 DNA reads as TGTGCCAGCAGCCCGTCTCTGGGCGGGGGGCCCGACAATGAGCAGTTCTTC. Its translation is CASSPSLGGGPDNEQFF. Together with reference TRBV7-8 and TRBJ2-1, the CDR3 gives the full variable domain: GAGVSQSPRYKVAKRGQDVALRCDPISGHVSLFWYQQALGQGPEFLTYFQNEAQLDKSGLPSDRFFAERPEGSVSTLKIQRTQQEDSAVYLCASSPSLGGGPDNEQFFGPGTRLTVL.

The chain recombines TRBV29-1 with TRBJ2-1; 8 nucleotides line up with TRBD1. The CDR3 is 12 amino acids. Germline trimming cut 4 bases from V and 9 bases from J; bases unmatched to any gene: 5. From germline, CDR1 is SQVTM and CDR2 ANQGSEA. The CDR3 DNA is TGCAGCGTTGTTACAGGGGGTGCTGAGCAGTTCTTC. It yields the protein CSVVTGGAEQFF.

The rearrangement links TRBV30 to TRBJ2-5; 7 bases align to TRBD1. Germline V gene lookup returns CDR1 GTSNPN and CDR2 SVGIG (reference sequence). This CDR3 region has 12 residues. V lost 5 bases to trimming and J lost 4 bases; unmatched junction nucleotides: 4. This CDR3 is CAWRTGGETQYF. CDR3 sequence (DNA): TGTGCCTGGCGGACAGGCGGAGAGACCCAGTACTTC.

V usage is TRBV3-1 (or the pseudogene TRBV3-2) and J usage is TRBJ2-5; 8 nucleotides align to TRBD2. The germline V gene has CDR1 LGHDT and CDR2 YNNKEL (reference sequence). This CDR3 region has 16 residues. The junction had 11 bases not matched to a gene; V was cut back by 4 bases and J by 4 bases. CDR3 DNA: TGTGCCAGCAGCCGCTTGTCGGGGGGGCCGGGAGAGACCCAGTACTTC. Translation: CASSRLSGGPGETQYF.

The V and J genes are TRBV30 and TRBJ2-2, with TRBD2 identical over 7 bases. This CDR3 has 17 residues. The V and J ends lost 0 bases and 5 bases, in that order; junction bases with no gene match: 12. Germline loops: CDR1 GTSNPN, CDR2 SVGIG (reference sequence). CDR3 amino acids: CAWSVRESGVRTGELFF. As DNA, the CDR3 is TGTGCCTGGAGTGTGCGGGAGTCGGGGGTGCGTACCGGGGAGCTGTTTTTT. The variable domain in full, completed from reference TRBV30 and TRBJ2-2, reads SQTIHQWPATLVQPVGSPLSLECTVEGTSNPNLYWYRQAAGRGLQLLFYSVGIGQISSEVPQNLSASRPQDRQFILSSKKLLLSDSGFYLCAWSVRESGVRTGELFFGEGSRLTVL.

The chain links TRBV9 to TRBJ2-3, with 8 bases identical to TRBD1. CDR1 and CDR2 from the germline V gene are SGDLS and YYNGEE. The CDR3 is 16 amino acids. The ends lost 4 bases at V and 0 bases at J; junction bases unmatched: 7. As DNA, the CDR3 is TGTGCCAGCAGCCCAGTGGACAGGGCTAGCACAGATACGCAGTATTTT. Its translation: CASSPVDRASTDTQYF.

CDR3 coding DNA: TGTGCCAGCTCACCTCGTGGACAGGCTCCCACGGGATATCAGTACTTC. This translates into CASSPRGQAPTGYQYF. The genes are TRBV18 and TRBJ2-7; 7 nucleotides agree with TRBD1. The V segment lost 3 bases and the J segment 10 bases; nucleotides outside the gene matches: 18. The CDR3 is made up of 16 amino acids. CDR1 is KGHSH and CDR2 is LQKENI in the germline V gene. Drawing the rest from reference TRBV18 and TRBJ2-7, the complete variable domain is NAGVMQNPRHLVRRRGQEARLRCSPMKGHSHVYWYRQLPEEGLKFMVYLQKENIIDESGMPKERFSAEFPKEGPSILRIQQVVRGDSAAYFCASSPRGQAPTGYQYFGPGTRLTVT.

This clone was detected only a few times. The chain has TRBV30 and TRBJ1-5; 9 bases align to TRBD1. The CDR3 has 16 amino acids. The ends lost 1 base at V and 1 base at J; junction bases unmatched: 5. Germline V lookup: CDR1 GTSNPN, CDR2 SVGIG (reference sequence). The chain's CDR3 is CAWSGGQGLSNQPQHF. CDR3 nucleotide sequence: TGTGCCTGGAGTGGGGGACAGGGATTGAGCAATCAGCCCCAGCATTTT.

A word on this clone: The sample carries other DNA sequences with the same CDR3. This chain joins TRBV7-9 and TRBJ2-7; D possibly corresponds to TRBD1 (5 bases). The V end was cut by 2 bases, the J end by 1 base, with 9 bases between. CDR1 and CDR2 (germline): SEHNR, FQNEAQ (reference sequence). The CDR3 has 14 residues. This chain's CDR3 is CASSLLGQSYEQYF. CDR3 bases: TGTGCCAGCAGCTTATTGGGGCAGTCCTACGAGCAGTACTTC.

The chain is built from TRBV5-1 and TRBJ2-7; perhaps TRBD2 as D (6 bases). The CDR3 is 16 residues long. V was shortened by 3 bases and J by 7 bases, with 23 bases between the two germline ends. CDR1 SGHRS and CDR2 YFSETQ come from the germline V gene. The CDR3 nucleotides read TGCGCCAGCAGCTCCACCCTGACTAGGGTTTACGGTGAGCAGTACTTC. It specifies CASSSTLTRVYGEQYF.

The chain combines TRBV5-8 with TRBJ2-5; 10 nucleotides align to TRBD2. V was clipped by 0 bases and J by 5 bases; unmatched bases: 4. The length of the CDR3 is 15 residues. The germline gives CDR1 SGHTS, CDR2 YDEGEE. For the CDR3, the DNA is TGTGCCAGCAGCTTGGAGCGGGGGGGTTGGGAGACCCAGTACTTC. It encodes CASSLERGGWETQYF.

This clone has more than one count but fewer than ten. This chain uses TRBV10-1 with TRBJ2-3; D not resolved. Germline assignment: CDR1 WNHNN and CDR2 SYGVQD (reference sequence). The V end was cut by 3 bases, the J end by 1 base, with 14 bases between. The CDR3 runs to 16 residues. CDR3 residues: CASSDIGSSGTDTQYF. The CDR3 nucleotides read TGCGCCAGCAGTGATATCGGTAGCTCAGGCACAGATACGCAGTATTTT.

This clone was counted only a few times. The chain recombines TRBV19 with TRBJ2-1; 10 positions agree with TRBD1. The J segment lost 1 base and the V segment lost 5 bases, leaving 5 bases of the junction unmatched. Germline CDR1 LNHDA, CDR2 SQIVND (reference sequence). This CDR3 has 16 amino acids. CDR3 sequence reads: CASSPGGQGSYNEQFF. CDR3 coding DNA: TGTGCCAGTAGTCCGGGGGGACAGGGGTCCTACAATGAGCAGTTCTTC.

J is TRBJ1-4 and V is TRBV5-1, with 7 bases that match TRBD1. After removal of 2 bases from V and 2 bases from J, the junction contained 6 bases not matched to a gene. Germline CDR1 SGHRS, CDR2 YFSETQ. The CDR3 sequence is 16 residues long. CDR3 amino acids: CASSLSRGTTNEKLFF. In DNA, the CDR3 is TGCGCCAGCAGCTTATCCAGGGGGACGACTAATGAAAAACTGTTTTTT.

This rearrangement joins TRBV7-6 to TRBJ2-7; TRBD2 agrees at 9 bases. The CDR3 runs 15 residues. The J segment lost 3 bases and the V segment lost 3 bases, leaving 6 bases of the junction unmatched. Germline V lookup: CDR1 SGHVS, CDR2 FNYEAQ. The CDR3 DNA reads TGTGCCAGCAGCTTCCCGGGACTAGCTAACTACGAGCAGTACTTC. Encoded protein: CASSFPGLANYEQYF.

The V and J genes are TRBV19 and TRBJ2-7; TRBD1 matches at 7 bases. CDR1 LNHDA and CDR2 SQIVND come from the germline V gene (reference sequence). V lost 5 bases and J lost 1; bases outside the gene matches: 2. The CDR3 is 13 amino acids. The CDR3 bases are TGTGCCAGTAGTCGGGACAGTTCCTACGAGCAGTACTTC. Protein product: CASSRDSSYEQYF. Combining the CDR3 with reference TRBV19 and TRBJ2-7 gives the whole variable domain DGGITQSPKYLFRKEGQNVTLSCEQNLNHDAMYWYRQDPGQGLRLIYYSQIVNDFQKGDIAEGYSVSREKKESFPLTVTSAQKNPTAFYLCASSRDSSYEQYFGPGTRLTVT.

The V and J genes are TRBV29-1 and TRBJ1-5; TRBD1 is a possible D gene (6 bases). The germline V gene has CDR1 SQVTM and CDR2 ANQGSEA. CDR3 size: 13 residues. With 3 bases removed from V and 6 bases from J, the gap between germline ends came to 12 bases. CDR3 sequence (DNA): TGCAGCGTTGAGGTGGGGGCCGGTCAGCCCCAGCATTTT. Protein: CSVEVGAGQPQHF. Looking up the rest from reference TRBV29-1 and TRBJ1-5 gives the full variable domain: SAVISQKPSRDICQRGTSLTIQCQVDSQVTMMFWYRQQPGQSLTLIATANQGSEATYESGFVIDKFPISRPNLTFSTLTVSNMSPEDSSIYLCSVEVGAGQPQHFGDGTRLSIL.

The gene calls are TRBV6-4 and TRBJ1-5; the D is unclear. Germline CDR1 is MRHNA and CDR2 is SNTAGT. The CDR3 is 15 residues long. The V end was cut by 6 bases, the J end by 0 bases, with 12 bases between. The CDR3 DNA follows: TGTGCCAGCAGAGAGGCGGGAAATAGCAATCAGCCCCAGCATTTT. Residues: CASREAGNSNQPQHF.